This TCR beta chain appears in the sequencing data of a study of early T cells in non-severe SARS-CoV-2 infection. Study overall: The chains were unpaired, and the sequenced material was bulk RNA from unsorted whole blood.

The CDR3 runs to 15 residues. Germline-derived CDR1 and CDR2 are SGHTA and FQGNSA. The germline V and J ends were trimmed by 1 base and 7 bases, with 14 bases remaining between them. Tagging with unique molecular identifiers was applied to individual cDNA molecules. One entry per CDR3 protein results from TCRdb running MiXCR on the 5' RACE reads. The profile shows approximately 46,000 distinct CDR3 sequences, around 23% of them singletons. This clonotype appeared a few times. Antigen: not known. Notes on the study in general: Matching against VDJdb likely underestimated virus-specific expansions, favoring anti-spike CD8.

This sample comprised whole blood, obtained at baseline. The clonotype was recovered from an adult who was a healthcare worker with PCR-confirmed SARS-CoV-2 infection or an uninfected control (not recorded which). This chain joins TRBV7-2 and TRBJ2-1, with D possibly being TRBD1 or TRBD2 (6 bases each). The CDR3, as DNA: TGTGCCAGCAGCTTAGTATCGGGGGCGGGGAATGAGCAGTTCTTC. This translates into CASSLVSGAGNEQFF.